The present T cell receptor beta chain was sequenced within a study of cytomegalovirus exposure and HLA in healthy donors. The CDR3 is 16 amino acids. Germline loops: CDR1 LGHNA, CDR2 YNFKEQ. V was clipped by 0 bases and J by 10 bases; unmatched bases: 10. A multiplex PCR was run with 60 Vbeta primers and 13 Jbeta primers. The data were produced by immunoSEQ multiplex PCR, yet TCRdb's version contains in-frame clones alone and is incomplete. The table lists about 160,000 clones, 60% to 85% of them singletons. This chain joins TRBV4-2 and TRBJ2-1; 9 nucleotides line up with TRBD2. This receptor was taken from a young man in good health and CMV-seropositive. Input material: PBMCs. CDR3 loop: CASSQDLAGGPGEQFF. The CDR3, as DNA: TGTGCCAGCAGCCAAGATTTGGCGGGGGGGCCAGGGGAGCAGTTCTTC.